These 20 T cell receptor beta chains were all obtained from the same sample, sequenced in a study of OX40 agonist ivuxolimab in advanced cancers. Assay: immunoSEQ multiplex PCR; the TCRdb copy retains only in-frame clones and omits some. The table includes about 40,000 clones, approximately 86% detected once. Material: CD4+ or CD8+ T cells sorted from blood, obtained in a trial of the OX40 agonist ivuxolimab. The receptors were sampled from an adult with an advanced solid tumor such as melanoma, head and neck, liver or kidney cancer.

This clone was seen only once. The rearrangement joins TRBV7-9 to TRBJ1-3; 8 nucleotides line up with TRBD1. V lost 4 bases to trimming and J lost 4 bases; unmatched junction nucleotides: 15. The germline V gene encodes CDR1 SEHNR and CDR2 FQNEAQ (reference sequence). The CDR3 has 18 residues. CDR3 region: CASSSPYLIGTGGNTIYF. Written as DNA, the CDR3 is TGTGCCAGCAGCTCTCCGTACCTAATAGGGACAGGCGGAAACACCATATATTTT.

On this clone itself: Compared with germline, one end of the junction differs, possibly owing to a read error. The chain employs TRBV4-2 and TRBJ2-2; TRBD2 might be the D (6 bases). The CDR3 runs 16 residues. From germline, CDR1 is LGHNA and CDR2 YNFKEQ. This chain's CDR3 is CASSPLRETNTGGLFF. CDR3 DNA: TGTGCCAGCAGCCCCCTCCGGGAAACCAACACCGGGGGGCTGTTTTTT.

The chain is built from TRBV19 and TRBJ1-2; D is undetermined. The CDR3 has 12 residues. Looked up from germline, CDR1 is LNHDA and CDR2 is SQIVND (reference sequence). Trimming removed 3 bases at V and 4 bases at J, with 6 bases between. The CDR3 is CASSMAGYGYTF. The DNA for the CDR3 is TGTGCCAGTAGTATGGCTGGCTATGGCTACACCTTC.

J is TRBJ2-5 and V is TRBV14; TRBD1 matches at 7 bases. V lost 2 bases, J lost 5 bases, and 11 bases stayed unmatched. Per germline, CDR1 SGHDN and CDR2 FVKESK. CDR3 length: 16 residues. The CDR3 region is CASSQTSGGQMETQYF. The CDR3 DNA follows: TGTGCCAGCAGCCAAACCTCAGGGGGACAAATGGAGACCCAGTACTTC. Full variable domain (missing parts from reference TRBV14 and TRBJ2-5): EAGVTQFPSHSVIEKGQTVTLRCDPISGHDNLYWYRRVMGKEIKFLLHFVKESKQDESGMPNNRFLAERTGGTYSTLKVQPAELEDSGVYFCASSQTSGGQMETQYFGPGTRLLVL.

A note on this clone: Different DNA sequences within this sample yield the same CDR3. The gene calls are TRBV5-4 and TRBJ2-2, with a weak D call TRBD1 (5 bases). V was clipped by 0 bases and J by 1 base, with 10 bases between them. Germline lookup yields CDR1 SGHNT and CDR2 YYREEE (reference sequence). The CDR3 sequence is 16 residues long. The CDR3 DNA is TGTGCCAGCAGCTTGGGGGGTCAGGGGAACACCGGGGAGCTGTTTTTT. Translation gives CASSLGGQGNTGELFF.

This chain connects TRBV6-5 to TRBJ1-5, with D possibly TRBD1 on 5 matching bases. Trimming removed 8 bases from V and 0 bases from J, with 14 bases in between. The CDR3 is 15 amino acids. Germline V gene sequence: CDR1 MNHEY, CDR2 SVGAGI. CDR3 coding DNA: TGTGCCAGCCTCCCAGGAGGGGCTAGCAATCAGCCCCAGCATTTT. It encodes CASLPGGASNQPQHF.

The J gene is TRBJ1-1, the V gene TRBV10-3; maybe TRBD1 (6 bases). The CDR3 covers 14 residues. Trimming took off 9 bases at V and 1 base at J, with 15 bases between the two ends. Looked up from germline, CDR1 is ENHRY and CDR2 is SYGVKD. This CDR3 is CAITAGTQNTEAFF. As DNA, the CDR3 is TGTGCCATAACCGCCGGGACACAGAACACTGAAGCTTTCTTT.

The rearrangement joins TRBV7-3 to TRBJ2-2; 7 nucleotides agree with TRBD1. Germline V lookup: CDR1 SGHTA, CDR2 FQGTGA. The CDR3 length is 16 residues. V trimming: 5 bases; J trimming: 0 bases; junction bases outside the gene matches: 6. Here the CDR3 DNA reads TGTGCCAGCAGCCCTAAGGGACAGCCGAACACCGGGGAGCTGTTTTTT. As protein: CASSPKGQPNTGELFF.

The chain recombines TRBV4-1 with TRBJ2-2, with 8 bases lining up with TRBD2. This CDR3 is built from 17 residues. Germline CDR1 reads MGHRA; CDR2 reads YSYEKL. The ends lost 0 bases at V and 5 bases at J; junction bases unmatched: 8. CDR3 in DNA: TGCGCCAGCAGCCAAGATCTACGGGGGGGTCTGACCGGGGAGCTGTTTTTT. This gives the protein CASSQDLRGGLTGELFF.

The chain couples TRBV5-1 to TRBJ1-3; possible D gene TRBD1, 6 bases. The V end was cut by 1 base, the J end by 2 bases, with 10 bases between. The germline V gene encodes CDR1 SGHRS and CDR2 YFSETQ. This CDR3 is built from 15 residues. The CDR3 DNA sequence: TGCGCCAGCAGCTTGCAGGGGCTACCTGGAAACACCATATATTTT. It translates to CASSLQGLPGNTIYF.

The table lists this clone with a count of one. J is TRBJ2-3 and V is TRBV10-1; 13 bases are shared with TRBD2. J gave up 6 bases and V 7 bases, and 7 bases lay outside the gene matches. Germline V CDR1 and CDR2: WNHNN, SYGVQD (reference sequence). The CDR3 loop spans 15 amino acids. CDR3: CASTSGLAGDDTQYF. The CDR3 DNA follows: TGCGCCAGCACCTCCGGACTAGCGGGGGATGATACGCAGTATTTT.

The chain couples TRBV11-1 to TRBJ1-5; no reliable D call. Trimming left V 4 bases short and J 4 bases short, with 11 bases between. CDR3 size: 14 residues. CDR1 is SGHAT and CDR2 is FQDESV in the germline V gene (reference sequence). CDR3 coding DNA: TGTGCCAGCAGCTCACCCGACCTGAATCAGCCCCAGCATTTT. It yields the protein CASSSPDLNQPQHF.

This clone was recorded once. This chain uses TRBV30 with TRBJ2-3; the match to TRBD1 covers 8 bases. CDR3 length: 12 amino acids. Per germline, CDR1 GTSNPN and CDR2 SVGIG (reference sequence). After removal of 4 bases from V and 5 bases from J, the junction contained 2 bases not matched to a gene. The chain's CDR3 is CAWTGGRDTQYF. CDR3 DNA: TGTGCCTGGACAGGGGGCAGAGATACGCAGTATTTT.

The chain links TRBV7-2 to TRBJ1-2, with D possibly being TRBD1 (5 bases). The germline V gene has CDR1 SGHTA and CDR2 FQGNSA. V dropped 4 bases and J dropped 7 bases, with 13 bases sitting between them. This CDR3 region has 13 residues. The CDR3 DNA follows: TGTGCCAGCAGCTCTTTCGGGGCTTCTGGCTACACCTTC. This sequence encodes CASSSFGASGYTF.

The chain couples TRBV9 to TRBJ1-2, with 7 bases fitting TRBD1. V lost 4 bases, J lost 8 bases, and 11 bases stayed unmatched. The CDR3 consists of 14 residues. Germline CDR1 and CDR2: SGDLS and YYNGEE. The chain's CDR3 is CASSRSFWDSGYTF. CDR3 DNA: TGTGCCAGCAGCCGGTCATTTTGGGACAGCGGCTACACCTTC.

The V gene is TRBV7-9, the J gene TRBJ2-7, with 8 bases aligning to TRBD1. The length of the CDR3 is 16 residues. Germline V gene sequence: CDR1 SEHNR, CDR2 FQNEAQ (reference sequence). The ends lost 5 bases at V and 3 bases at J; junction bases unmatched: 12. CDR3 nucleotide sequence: TGTGCCAGCAGCCAAGGTCCCGGGACAGGAGACTACGAGCAGTACTTC. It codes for CASSQGPGTGDYEQYF. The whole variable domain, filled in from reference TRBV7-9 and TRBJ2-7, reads DTGVSQNPRHKITKRGQNVTFRCDPISEHNRLYWYRQTLGQGPEFLTYFQNEAQLEKSRLLSDRFSAERPKGSFSTLEIQRTEQGDSAMYLCASSQGPGTGDYEQYFGPGTRLTVT.

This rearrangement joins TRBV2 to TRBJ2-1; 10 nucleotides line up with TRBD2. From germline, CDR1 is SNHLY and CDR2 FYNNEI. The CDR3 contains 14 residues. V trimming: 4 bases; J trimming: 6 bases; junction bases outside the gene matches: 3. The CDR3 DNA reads TGTGCCAGCAGTGTTAGCGGGGGGTTCAATGAGCAGTTCTTC. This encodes CASSVSGGFNEQFF.

Here the CDR3 DNA reads TGTGCCAGCAGCCCGTCGGTGGGGATTTTGAAGACCGGGGAGCTGTTTTTT. Translated: CASSPSVGILKTGELFF. This rearrangement joins TRBV7-6 to TRBJ2-2; the D is unclear. The CDR3 contains 17 residues. V lost 5 bases to trimming and J lost 5 bases, with 21 bases between them. Germline assignment: CDR1 SGHVS and CDR2 FNYEAQ.

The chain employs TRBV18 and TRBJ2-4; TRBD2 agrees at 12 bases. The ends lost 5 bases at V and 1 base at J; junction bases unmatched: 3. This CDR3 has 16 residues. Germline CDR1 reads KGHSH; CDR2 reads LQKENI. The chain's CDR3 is CASSTTSGGAKNIQYF. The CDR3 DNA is TGTGCCAGCTCAACAACTAGCGGGGGGGCCAAAAACATTCAGTACTTC.

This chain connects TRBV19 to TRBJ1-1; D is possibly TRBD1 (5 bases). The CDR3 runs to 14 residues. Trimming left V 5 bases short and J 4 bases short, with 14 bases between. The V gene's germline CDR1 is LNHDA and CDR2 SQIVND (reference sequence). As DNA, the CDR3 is TGTGCCAGTAGTTTCGACCGCGGGGGCACTGAAGCTTTCTTT. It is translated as CASSFDRGGTEAFF.